The 27 T cell receptor beta chains below come from one sample, sequenced in a study of cytomegalovirus exposure and HLA in healthy donors. Primers: 60 Vbeta forward and 13 Jbeta reverse. Profiled with immunoSEQ multiplex PCR; TCRdb holds only in-frame clones, not every one. The data show around 160,000 clones, around three quarters seen once. The sequenced material came from PBMCs. The receptors derive from a woman in her thirties or forties in good health and CMV-seropositive.

This clone occurred a few times. The rearrangement joins TRBV9 to TRBJ2-1, with 11 bases that match TRBD2. V lost 3 bases to trimming and J lost 7 bases; unmatched junction nucleotides: 9. The CDR3 has 16 amino acids. Germline CDR1 and CDR2: SGDLS and YYNGEE. The CDR3 DNA sequence: TGTGCCAGCAGCGAGTCCGGGACTAGCGGTGTGAATGAGCAGTTCTTC. It yields the protein CASSESGTSGVNEQFF.

The J gene is TRBJ2-7, the V gene TRBV4-1; the D is unclear. The CDR3 runs 12 residues. CDR1 MGHRA and CDR2 YSYEKL come from the germline V gene. With 3 bases removed from V and 7 bases from J, the gap between germline ends came to 10 bases. The chain's CDR3 is CASSHEVGEQYF. In DNA form, the CDR3 reads TGCGCCAGCAGCCATGAGGTCGGGGAGCAGTACTTC.

V and J are TRBV15 and TRBJ1-5; 7 bases match TRBD1. From germline, CDR1 is LNHNV and CDR2 YYDKDF (reference sequence). This CDR3 region has 14 residues. V was clipped by 0 bases and J by 7 bases; unmatched bases: 3. The CDR3 loop reads CATSREQGKQPQHF. The DNA of the CDR3 is TGTGCCACCAGCAGAGAACAGGGGAAACAGCCCCAGCATTTT. The whole variable domain, remainder taken from reference TRBV15 and TRBJ1-5, is DAMVIQNPRYQVTQFGKPVTLSCSQTLNHNVMYWYQQKSSQAPKLLFHYYDKDFNNEADTPDNFQSRRPNTSFCFLDIRSPGLGDTAMYLCATSREQGKQPQHFGDGTRLSIL.

A single count supports this clone. The chain links TRBV5-5 to TRBJ2-5; a possible D gene is TRBD1 (7 bases). V lost 3 bases to trimming and J lost 2 bases, with 14 bases between them. Germline V gene data show CDR1 as SGHKS and CDR2 as YYEKEE (reference sequence). The CDR3 has 15 amino acids. The DNA for the CDR3 is TGTGCCAGCAGCTCGCCAGGGGGGATACAAGAGACCCAGTACTTC. Residues: CASSSPGGIQETQYF. Supplemented by reference TRBV5-5 and TRBJ2-5, the full variable domain reads DAGVTQSPTHLIKTRGQQVTLRCSPISGHKSVSWYQQVLGQGPQFIFQYYEKEERGRGNFPDRFSARQFPNYSSELNVNALLLGDSALYLCASSSPGGIQETQYFGPGTRLLVL.

V usage is TRBV7-9 and J usage is TRBJ2-7; 10 positions match TRBD2. The CDR3 totals 14 residues. Trimming removed 4 bases from V and 0 bases from J; junction bases left unmatched: 0. Germline CDR1 is SEHNR and CDR2 is FQNEAQ (reference sequence). CDR3 in amino acids: CASSSSGGSYEQYF. In DNA form, the CDR3 reads TGTGCCAGCAGCTCTAGCGGGGGCTCCTACGAGCAGTACTTC.

V and J are TRBV6-5 and TRBJ2-2; TRBD1 aligns across 8 bases. With V trimmed by 4 bases and J by 1 base, 5 bases remained unmatched. The CDR3 is 16 residues long. Looked up from germline, CDR1 is MNHEY and CDR2 is SVGAGI. CDR3 sequence reads: CASSSTGQGNTGELFF. For the CDR3, the DNA is TGTGCCAGCAGTTCGACCGGACAGGGGAACACCGGGGAGCTGTTTTTT.

In this sample, this clone turned up a few times. The J gene is TRBJ2-7, the V gene TRBV15; D remains unclear. The CDR3 is 14 amino acids. The germline CDR1 and CDR2 sequences are LNHNV and YYDKDF (reference sequence). Trimming stripped 0 bases from V and 0 bases from J, with 6 bases between. The CDR3 is CATSREPSSYEQYF. The CDR3 bases are TGTGCCACCAGCAGAGAACCGAGCTCCTACGAGCAGTACTTC.

V is TRBV9 and J is TRBJ2-7; weak D call: TRBD1 (6 bases). The germline V gene encodes CDR1 SGDLS and CDR2 YYNGEE. V shed 4 bases and J shed 3 bases, with 11 bases lying between them. The CDR3 totals 13 residues. This chain's CDR3 is CASSLGQYYEQYF. For the CDR3, the DNA is TGTGCCAGCAGCCTGGGACAATACTACGAGCAGTACTTC. The full variable domain, completed using reference TRBV9 and TRBJ2-7, is DSGVTQTPKHLITATGQRVTLRCSPRSGDLSVYWYQQSLDQGLQFLIQYYNGEERAKGNILERFSAQQFPDLHSELNLSSLELGDSALYFCASSLGQYYEQYFGPGTRLTVT.

In DNA, the CDR3 is TGTGCCAGCAGTTACTCGAGGAGTCGGGGTTACGAGCAGTACTTC. The encoded protein is CASSYSRSRGYEQYF. The V gene is TRBV6-5, the J gene TRBJ2-7; D is perhaps TRBD2 (5 bases). This CDR3 has 15 amino acids. V was trimmed by 0 bases and J by 4 bases, leaving 13 bases between them. Per germline, CDR1 MNHEY and CDR2 SVGAGI.

This clone was seen only once. The V and J genes are TRBV15 and TRBJ1-3; 9 nucleotides line up with TRBD1. Germline assignment: CDR1 LNHNV and CDR2 YYDKDF (reference sequence). The CDR3 contains 16 residues. V shed 6 bases and J 2 bases; nucleotides not matched to a gene: 8. The DNA for the CDR3 is TGTGCCACCAGATTCGGACAGGGGACAGCTGGAAACACCATATATTTT. This encodes CATRFGQGTAGNTIYF.

The rearrangement joins TRBV29-1 to TRBJ1-2, with a tentative D call TRBD1 (6 bases). The CDR3 is 11 amino acids. The V end lost 6 bases, the J end lost 8 bases, and 13 bases lay between the germline ends. Germline-derived CDR1 and CDR2 are SQVTM and ANQGSEA. The CDR3 DNA sequence: TGCAGCGTCGCAGAAGGGGGAGGCTACACCTTC. This sequence encodes CSVAEGGGYTF.

This chain links TRBV19 with TRBJ1-5; tentatively, D is TRBD1 (6 bases). Germline V CDR1 and CDR2: LNHDA, SQIVND (reference sequence). The CDR3 is 13 amino acids. Trimming left V 4 bases short and J 5 bases short, with 9 bases between. In DNA form, the CDR3 reads TGTGCCAGTAGTACCTACAGGGATCAGCCCCAGCATTTT. Its translation: CASSTYRDQPQHF.

The chain employs TRBV2 and TRBJ1-1, with D unresolved. The ends were cut back, 6 bases at V and 3 bases at J, with 8 bases in the middle. The CDR3 runs to 12 residues. Germline V gene data show CDR1 as SNHLY and CDR2 as FYNNEI. The CDR3 here is CASSRVDTEAFF. CDR3 DNA sequence: TGTGCCAGCAGCCGGGTTGACACTGAAGCTTTCTTT.

The V and J genes are TRBV28 and TRBJ2-2; TRBD2 agrees at 12 bases. The germline CDR1 and CDR2 sequences are MDHEN and SYDVKM. CDR3 length equals 17 residues. Trimming at V came to 6 bases and at J to 7 bases, leaving 12 bases not matched to a gene. Here the CDR3 DNA reads TGTGCCAGCAGCCCCACGGGGGGACTAGCGGGCCTCGGGGAGCTGTTTTTT. Its protein product is CASSPTGGLAGLGELFF.

The chain links TRBV19 to TRBJ1-1, with 7 bases lining up with TRBD1. The CDR3 extends over 11 amino acids. With V trimmed by 6 bases and J by 10 bases, 5 bases remained unmatched. CDR1 is LNHDA, CDR2 SQIVND, per germline (reference sequence). CDR3: CASSDRVRAFF. CDR3 nucleotides: TGTGCCAGTAGCGACAGGGTGAGAGCTTTCTTT. Complete variable domain (other parts from reference TRBV19 and TRBJ1-1): DGGITQSPKYLFRKEGQNVTLSCEQNLNHDAMYWYRQDPGQGLRLIYYSQIVNDFQKGDIAEGYSVSREKKESFPLTVTSAQKNPTAFYLCASSDRVRAFFGQGTRLTVV.

The rearrangement links TRBV6-5 to TRBJ2-5, with a tentative D call TRBD1 (5 bases). The CDR3 is 14 amino acids. Germline V gene lookup returns CDR1 MNHEY and CDR2 SVGAGI. V shed 2 bases and J shed 1 base, with 8 bases lying between them. The CDR3 protein is CASSYQGVQETQYF. In DNA form, the CDR3 reads TGTGCCAGCAGTTACCAGGGTGTCCAAGAGACCCAGTACTTC.

The CDR3 DNA is TGTGCCAGCAGCTTGGCGACACTGCCAAACACTGAAGCTTTCTTT. The encoded protein is CASSLATLPNTEAFF. The gene calls are TRBV5-5 and TRBJ1-1; D ambiguous. The germline gives CDR1 SGHKS, CDR2 YYEKEE (reference sequence). The V gene lost 0 bases and the J gene lost 2 bases, with 11 bases spanning the gap. This CDR3 is 15 amino acids long.

V gene TRBV10-2 combines with J gene TRBJ1-5; TRBD1 matches 7 bases. Germline-derived CDR1 and CDR2 are WSHSY and SAAADI. The CDR3 spans 14 residues. J lost 5 bases, V lost 5 bases, and 6 bases had no gene match. In nucleotides, the CDR3 is TGCGCCAGCAGTCTAACCCAGGGGGATCAGCCCCAGCATTTT. It codes for CASSLTQGDQPQHF.

V and J are TRBV7-6 and TRBJ2-7; 11 bases fit TRBD2. The CDR3 is made up of 16 amino acids. Per germline, CDR1 SGHVS and CDR2 FNYEAQ. J was trimmed by 4 bases and V by 1 base; bases with no gene match: 6. CDR3: CASSLGTSGGLYEQYF. The CDR3 nucleotides are TGTGCCAGCAGCTTAGGCACTAGCGGGGGCTTGTACGAGCAGTACTTC.

The chain couples TRBV6-4 to TRBJ2-3, with D possibly being TRBD2 (6 bases). Germline CDR1 reads MRHNA; CDR2 reads SNTAGT. With 3 bases removed from V and 3 bases from J, the gap between germline ends came to 13 bases. CDR3 length: 15 amino acids. This CDR3 reads CASSESSGRTDTQYF. The CDR3 bases are TGTGCCAGCAGTGAGTCGAGCGGGCGAACAGATACGCAGTATTTT.

The chain has TRBV5-6 and TRBJ2-7; no clear D gene. Germline lookup yields CDR1 SGHDT and CDR2 YYEEEE. The CDR3 has 12 residues. V was cut by 2 bases and J by 0 bases, with 3 bases left in between. For the CDR3, the DNA is TGTGCCAGCAGCTTCGGCTCCTACGAGCAGTACTTC. Its translation: CASSFGSYEQYF.

V gene TRBV27 combines with J gene TRBJ2-7; 9 positions match TRBD2. The CDR3 covers 15 residues. Germline values: CDR1 MNHEY, CDR2 SMNVEV (reference sequence). V lost 2 bases to trimming and J lost 6 bases; unmatched junction nucleotides: 8. The CDR3 DNA sequence: TGTGCCAGCAGTTTAATTTCGGCGGGGGGGTGCGAGCAGTACTTC. This codes for CASSLISAGGCEQYF.

The gene calls are TRBV9 and TRBJ1-4; TRBD1 agrees at 7 bases. Trimming removed 0 bases from V and 8 bases from J; junction bases left unmatched: 7. Germline assignment: CDR1 SGDLS and CDR2 YYNGEE. The CDR3 is 15 residues long. CDR3 amino acids: CASSVATNRGEKLFF. CDR3 bases: TGTGCCAGCAGCGTAGCTACGAACAGGGGAGAAAAACTGTTTTTT.

The genes are TRBV5-6 and TRBJ2-5, with 11 positions matching TRBD2. Trimming took 2 bases from V and 1 from J; bases not matched to a gene: 4. CDR1 and CDR2 (germline): SGHDT, YYEEEE. This CDR3 contains 16 residues. The CDR3 spells CASSFSGGAFQETQYF. For the CDR3, the DNA is TGTGCCAGCAGCTTTAGCGGGGGGGCCTTCCAAGAGACCCAGTACTTC.

The chain carries TRBV19 and TRBJ2-7; 7 positions agree with TRBD1. V was pared by 6 bases and J by 6 bases, with 8 bases of the junction left unmatched. Germline CDR1 is LNHDA and CDR2 is SQIVND (reference sequence). The CDR3 length is 13 residues. CDR3 nucleotides: TGTGCCAGTAGGAATACAGGGGCCATCGAGCAGTACTTC. This sequence encodes CASRNTGAIEQYF.

V is TRBV6-6 and J is TRBJ1-5, with D hard to call. CDR1 and CDR2 (germline): MNHNY, SVGAGI (reference sequence). The CDR3 spans 15 residues. Trimming took off 6 bases at V and 2 bases at J, with 14 bases between the two ends. For the CDR3, the DNA is TGTGCCAGCAGCCAGACATACTGGGGCAATCAGCCCCAGCATTTT. This gives the protein CASSQTYWGNQPQHF.

The chain joins TRBV18 to TRBJ1-3; D gene uncertain. The CDR3 length is 14 residues. CDR1 is KGHSH and CDR2 is LQKENI in the germline V gene. The V gene lost 3 bases and the J gene lost 2 bases, with 8 bases spanning the gap. The CDR3: CASSPQNPGNTIYF. DNA for the CDR3: TGTGCCAGCTCACCTCAGAACCCTGGAAACACCATATATTTT.